The rows below give T cell receptor beta chains drawn from one sample of a study of T cell responses to AZD1222 COVID-19 vaccine. The assay was immunoSEQ multiplex PCR, and TCRdb's table has in-frame clones only and misses some. Of 150,000 to 160,000 clones listed, 88% are singletons. The source material was peripheral blood, sampled after recovery from COVID-19. The receptors derive from an adult who had recovered from COVID-19. CDR3s include the opening cysteine and the closing phenylalanine or tryptophan. D genes are given only for firm matches. For some rows the clone size is stated as once, few or many, or as a class when expanded; others skip it.

>TRBJ2-7|TRBV7-8|TRBD1|NA
CASSLLRDRTYEQYF
TGTGCCAGCAGCTTGCTCCGGGACAGAACCTACGAGCAGTACTTC
>TRBJ1-1|TRBV19|NA|NA
CASSIVDTEAFF
TGTGCCAGTAGTATAGTGGACACTGAAGCTTTCTTT
>TRBJ1-2|TRBV19|NA|NA
CASSIQGNYGYTF
TGTGCCAGTAGTATACAGGGGAACTATGGCTACACCTTC
>TRBJ2-7|TRBV2|NA|once
CASSELPYEQYF
TGTGCCAGCAGTGAGTTGCCCTACGAGCAGTACTTC
>TRBJ2-1|TRBV28|TRBD2|few
CASSFLAGVAYNEQFF
TGTGCCAGCAGTTTCCTAGCGGGAGTGGCCTACAATGAGCAGTTCTTC
>TRBJ2-2|TRBV7-6|TRBD1|once
CASSLGTGVPGELFF
TGTGCCAGCAGCTTAGGGACAGGGGTGCCCGGGGAGCTGTTTTTT
>TRBJ1-5|TRBV19|TRBD1|NA
CATRGGTAINSNQPQHF
TGTGCCACCCGAGGGGGGACAGCGATTAATAGCAATCAGCCCCAGCATTTT
>TRBJ1-5|TRBV5-5|NA|NA
CASSPVSGGSQPQHF
TGTGCCAGCAGCCCAGTGTCGGGGGGGAGTCAGCCCCAGCATTTT
>TRBJ1-2|TRBV7-9|NA|NA
CASSFGTGNYGYTF
TGTGCCAGCAGCTTCGGAACAGGGAACTATGGCTACACCTTC
>TRBJ2-3|TRBV28|NA|NA
CASSLEGTTDTQYF
TGTGCCAGCAGTTTAGAAGGGACCACAGATACGCAGTATTTT
>TRBJ2-5|TRBV5-4|NA|once
CASSLPGPVAGHQETQYF
TGTGCCAGCAGCTTGCCCGGGCCTGTGGCGGGACACCAAGAGACCCAGTACTTC
>TRBJ2-4|TRBV19|TRBD1|NA
CASFQPGQGHIQYF
TGTGCCAGTTTCCAACCGGGACAGGGGCACATTCAGTACTTC
>TRBJ2-7|TRBV3-1/TRBV3-2|TRBD2|few
CASSEGLAGSYEQYF
TGTGCCAGCAGCGAAGGACTAGCGGGATCCTACGAGCAGTACTTC
>TRBJ2-5|TRBV28|NA|NA
CASSSPDYPQETQYF
TGTGCCAGCAGTAGCCCGGACTACCCCCAAGAGACCCAGTACTTC
>TRBJ1-1|TRBV29-1|NA|NA
CSVESGFDTEAFF
TGCAGCGTTGAGTCGGGGTTCGACACTGAAGCTTTCTTT
>TRBJ2-7|TRBV7-2|TRBD1|few
CASSSRQGVYEQYF
TGTGCCAGCAGCTCGAGACAGGGTGTGTACGAGCAGTACTTC